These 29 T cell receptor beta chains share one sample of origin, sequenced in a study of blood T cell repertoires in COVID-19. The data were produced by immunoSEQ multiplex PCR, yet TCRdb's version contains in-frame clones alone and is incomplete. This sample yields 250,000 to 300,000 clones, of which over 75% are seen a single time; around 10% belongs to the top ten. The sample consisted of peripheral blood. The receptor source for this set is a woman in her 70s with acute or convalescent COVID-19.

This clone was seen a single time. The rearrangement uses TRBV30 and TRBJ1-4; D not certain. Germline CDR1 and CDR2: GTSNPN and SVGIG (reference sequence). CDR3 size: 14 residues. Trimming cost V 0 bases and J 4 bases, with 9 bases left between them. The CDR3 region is CAWSVGGSNEKLFF. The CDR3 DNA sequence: TGTGCCTGGAGTGTTGGCGGGAGTAATGAAAAACTGTTTTTT.

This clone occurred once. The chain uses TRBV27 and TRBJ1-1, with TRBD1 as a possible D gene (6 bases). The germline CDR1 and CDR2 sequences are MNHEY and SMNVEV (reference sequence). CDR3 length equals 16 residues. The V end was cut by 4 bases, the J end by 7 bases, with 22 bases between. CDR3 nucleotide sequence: TGTGCCAGCAGTTCCTTGGGACATCACGCGCAGGGTGAAGCTTTCTTT. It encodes CASSSLGHHAQGEAFF.

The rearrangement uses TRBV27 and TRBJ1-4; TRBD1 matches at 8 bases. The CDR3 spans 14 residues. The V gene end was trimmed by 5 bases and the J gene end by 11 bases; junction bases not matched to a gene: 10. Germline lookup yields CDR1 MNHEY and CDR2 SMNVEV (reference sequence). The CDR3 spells CASSIYRGNGKLFF. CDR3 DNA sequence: TGTGCCAGCAGTATCTACAGGGGGAATGGGAAACTGTTTTTT.

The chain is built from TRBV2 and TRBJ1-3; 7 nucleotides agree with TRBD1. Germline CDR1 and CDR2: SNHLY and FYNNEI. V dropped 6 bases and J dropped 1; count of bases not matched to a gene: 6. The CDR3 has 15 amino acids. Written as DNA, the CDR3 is TGTGCCAGCAGCGAACAGGGGAAGTCTGGAAACACCATATATTTT. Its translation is CASSEQGKSGNTIYF.

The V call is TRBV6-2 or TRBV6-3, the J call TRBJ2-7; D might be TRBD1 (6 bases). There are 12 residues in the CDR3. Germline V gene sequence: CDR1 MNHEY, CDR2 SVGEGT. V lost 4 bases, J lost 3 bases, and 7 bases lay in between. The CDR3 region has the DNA TGTGCCAGCAGTTGGACAGACTACGAGCAGTACTTC. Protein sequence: CASSWTDYEQYF.

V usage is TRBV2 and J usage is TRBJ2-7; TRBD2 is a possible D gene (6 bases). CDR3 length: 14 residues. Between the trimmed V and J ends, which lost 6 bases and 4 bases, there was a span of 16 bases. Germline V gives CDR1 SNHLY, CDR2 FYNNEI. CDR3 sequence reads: CASRAGPKPYEQYF. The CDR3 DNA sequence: TGTGCCAGCAGGGCGGGACCCAAGCCGTACGAGCAGTACTTC. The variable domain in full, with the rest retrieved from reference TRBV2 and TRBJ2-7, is EPEVTQTPSHQVTQMGQEVILRCVPISNHLYFYWYRQILGQKVEFLVSFYNNEISEKSEIFDDQFSVERPDGSNFTLKIRSTKLEDSAMYFCASRAGPKPYEQYFGPGTRLTVT.

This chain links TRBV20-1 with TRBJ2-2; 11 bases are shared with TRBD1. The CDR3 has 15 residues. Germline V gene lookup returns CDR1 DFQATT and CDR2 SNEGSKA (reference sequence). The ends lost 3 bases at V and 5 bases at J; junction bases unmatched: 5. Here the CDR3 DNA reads TGCAGTGCTAGTCCCGGGGACAGGGGGACCGGGGAGCTGTTTTTT. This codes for CSASPGDRGTGELFF.

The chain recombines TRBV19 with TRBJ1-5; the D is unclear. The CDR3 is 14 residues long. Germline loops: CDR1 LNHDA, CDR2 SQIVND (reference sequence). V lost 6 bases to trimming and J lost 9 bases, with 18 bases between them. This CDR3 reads CASSTQDPGMPQHF. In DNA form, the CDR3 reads TGTGCCAGTAGCACCCAGGACCCCGGGATGCCCCAGCATTTT.

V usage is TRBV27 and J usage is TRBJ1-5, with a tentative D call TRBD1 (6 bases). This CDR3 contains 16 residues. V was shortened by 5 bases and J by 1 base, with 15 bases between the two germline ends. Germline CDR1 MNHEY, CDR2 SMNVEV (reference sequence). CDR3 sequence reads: CASSPRTAVSNQPQHF. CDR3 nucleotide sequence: TGTGCCAGCAGTCCCCGGACAGCTGTAAGCAATCAGCCCCAGCATTTT.

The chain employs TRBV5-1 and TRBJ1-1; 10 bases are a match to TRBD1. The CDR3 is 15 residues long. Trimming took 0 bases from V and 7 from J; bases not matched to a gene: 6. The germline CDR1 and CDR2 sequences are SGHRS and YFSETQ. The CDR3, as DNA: TGCGCCAGCAGCTTGGGGACAGGGGGGATAGATGAAGCTTTCTTT. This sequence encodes CASSLGTGGIDEAFF.

The CDR3 nucleotides are TGTGCCAGCAGACCCCAGGGGTTCATTGGAAACACCATATATTTT. It translates to CASRPQGFIGNTIYF. The V and J genes are TRBV11-2 and TRBJ1-3; D possibly corresponds to TRBD1 (6 bases). CDR1 is SGHAT, CDR2 FQNNGV, per germline. Trimming removed 6 bases at V and 3 bases at J, with 15 bases between. The CDR3 loop spans 15 amino acids.

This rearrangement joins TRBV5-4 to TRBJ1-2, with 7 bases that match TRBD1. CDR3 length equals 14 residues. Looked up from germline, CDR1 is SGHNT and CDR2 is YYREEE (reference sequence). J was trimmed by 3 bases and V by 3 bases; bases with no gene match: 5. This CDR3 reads CASSSGGTDYGYTF. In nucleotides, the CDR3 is TGTGCCAGCAGCTCGGGGGGGACAGACTATGGCTACACCTTC. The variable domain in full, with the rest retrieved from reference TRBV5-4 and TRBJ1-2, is ETGVTQSPTHLIKTRGQQVTLRCSSQSGHNTVSWYQQALGQGPQFIFQYYREEENGRGNFPPRFSGLQFPNYSSELNVNALELDDSALYLCASSSGGTDYGYTFGSGTRLTVV.

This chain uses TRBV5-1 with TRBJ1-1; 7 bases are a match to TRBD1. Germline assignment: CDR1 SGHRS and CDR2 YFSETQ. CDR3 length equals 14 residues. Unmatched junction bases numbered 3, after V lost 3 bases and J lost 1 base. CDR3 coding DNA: TGCGCCAGCAGCTACCGGACAGGGAACACTGAAGCTTTCTTT. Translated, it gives CASSYRTGNTEAFF.

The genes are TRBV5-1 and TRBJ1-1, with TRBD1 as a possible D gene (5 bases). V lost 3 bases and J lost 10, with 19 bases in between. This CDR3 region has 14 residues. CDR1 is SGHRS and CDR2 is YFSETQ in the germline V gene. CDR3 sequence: CASSWDSTGGGAFF. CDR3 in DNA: TGCGCCAGCAGCTGGGATTCTACAGGTGGTGGAGCTTTCTTT.

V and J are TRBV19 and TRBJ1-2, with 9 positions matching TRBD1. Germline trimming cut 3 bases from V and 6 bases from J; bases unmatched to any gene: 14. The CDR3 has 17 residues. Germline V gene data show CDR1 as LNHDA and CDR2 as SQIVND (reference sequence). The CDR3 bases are TGTGCCAGTAGTATGCGACTTCCGGGACAGGGTTGGCATGGCTACACCTTC. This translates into CASSMRLPGQGWHGYTF.

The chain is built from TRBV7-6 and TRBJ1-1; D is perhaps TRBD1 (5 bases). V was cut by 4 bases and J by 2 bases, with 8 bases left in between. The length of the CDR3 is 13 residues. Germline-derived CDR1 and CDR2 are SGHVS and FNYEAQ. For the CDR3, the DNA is TGTGCCAGCAGCTCACAGGCCAACACTGAAGCTTTCTTT. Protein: CASSSQANTEAFF.

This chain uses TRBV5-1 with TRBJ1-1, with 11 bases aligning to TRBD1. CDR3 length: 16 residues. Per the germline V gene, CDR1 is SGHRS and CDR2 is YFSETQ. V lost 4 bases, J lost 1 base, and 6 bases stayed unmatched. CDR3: CASSLDRGQANTEAFF. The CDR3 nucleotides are TGCGCCAGCAGCCTGGACAGGGGGCAGGCGAACACTGAAGCTTTCTTT.

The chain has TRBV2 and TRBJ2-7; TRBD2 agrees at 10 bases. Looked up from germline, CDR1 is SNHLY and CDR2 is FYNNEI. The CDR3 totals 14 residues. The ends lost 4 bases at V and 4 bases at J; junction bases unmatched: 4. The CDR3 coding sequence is TGTGCCAGCAGTGTGGGACTAGCGTCGTACGAGCAGTACTTC. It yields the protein CASSVGLASYEQYF.

The CDR3 DNA reads as TGTGCCAGTAGTATAGGGTTTTACAGGGGTCATAATCAGCCCCAGCATTTT. As protein: CASSIGFYRGHNQPQHF. This chain uses TRBV19 with TRBJ1-5; 7 bases match TRBD1. Per germline, CDR1 LNHDA and CDR2 SQIVND (reference sequence). Trimming cost V 1 base and J 4 bases; bases outside gene matches: 10. This CDR3 has 17 amino acids.

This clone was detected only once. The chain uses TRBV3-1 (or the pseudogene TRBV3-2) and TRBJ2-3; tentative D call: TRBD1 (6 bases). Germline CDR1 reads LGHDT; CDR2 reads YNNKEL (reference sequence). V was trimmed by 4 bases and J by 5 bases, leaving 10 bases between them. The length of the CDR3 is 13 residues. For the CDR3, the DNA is TGTGCCAGCAGCCGAGGCAGGGGAGATACGCAGTATTTT. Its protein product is CASSRGRGDTQYF.

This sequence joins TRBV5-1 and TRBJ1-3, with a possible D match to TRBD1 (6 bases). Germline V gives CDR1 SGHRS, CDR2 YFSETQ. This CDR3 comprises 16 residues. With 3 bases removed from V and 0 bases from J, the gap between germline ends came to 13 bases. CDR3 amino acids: CASSSSQGLSGNTIYF. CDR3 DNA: TGCGCCAGCAGCTCCTCACAGGGCCTCTCTGGAAACACCATATATTTT.

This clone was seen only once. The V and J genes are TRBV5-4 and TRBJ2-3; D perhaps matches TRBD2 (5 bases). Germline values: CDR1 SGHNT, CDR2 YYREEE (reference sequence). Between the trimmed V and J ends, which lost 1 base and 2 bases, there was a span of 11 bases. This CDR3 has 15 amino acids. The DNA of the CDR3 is TGTGCCAGCAGCTTGAGGGTCGGGGACACAGATACGCAGTATTTT. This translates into CASSLRVGDTDTQYF.

CDR3 sequence (DNA): TGTGCCAGCAGCCGACAGGGGGGAGCTTCATACAATGAGCAGTTCTTC. Translating gives CASSRQGGASYNEQFF. The V call is TRBV3-1 (or the pseudogene TRBV3-2), the J call TRBJ2-1, with 9 nucleotides matching TRBD1. This CDR3 contains 16 residues. Germline V gives CDR1 LGHDT, CDR2 YNNKEL (reference sequence). The V gene end was trimmed by 4 bases and the J gene end by 4 bases; junction bases not matched to a gene: 8.

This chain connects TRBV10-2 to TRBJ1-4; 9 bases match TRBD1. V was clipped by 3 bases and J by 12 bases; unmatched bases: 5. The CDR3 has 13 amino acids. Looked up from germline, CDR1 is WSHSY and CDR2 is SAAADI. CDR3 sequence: CASSDVRQGELFF. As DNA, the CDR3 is TGCGCCAGCAGTGACGTGAGACAGGGGGAACTGTTTTTT.

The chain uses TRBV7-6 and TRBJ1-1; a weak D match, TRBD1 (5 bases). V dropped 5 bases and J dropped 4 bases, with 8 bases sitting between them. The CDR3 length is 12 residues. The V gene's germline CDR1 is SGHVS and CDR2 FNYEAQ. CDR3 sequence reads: CASSPGGTEAFF. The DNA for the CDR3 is TGTGCCAGCAGCCCGGGGGGCACTGAAGCTTTCTTT. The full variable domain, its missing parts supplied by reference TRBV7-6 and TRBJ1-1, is GAGVSQSPRYKVTKRGQDVALRCDPISGHVSLYWYRQALGQGPEFLTYFNYEAQQDKSGLPNDRFSAERPEGSISTLTIQRTEQRDSAMYRCASSPGGTEAFFGQGTRLTVV.

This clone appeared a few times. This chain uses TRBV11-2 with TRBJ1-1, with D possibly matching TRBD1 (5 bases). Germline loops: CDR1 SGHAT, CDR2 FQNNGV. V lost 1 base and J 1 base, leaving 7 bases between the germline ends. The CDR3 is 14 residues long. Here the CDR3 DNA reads TGTGCCAGCAGCTTAGGGACATCGAACACTGAAGCTTTCTTT. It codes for CASSLGTSNTEAFF.

This CDR3 reads CASSFRQGSNYGYTF. CDR3 sequence (DNA): TGTGCCAGCAGCTTCCGACAGGGCTCTAACTATGGCTACACCTTC. This sequence joins TRBV5-4 and TRBJ1-2, with 7 bases matching TRBD1. The germline CDR1 and CDR2 sequences are SGHNT and YYREEE (reference sequence). Losses at the gene ends were 2 bases for V and 0 bases for J; bases not matched to a gene: 4. This CDR3 is 15 amino acids long.

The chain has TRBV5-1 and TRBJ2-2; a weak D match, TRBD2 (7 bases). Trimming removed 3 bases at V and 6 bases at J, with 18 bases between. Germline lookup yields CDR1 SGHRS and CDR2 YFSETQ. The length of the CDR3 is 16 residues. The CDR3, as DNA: TGCGCCAGCAGCTCAGGGGACTACTCGTACCCCGGGGAGCTGTTTTTT. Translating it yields CASSSGDYSYPGELFF.

CDR3: CASGLGQGRETQYF. The CDR3 DNA reads as TGTGCTAGTGGTTTGGGACAGGGGCGGGAGACCCAGTACTTC. The J gene is TRBJ2-5, the V gene TRBV12-5, with 8 bases matching TRBD1. The length of the CDR3 is 14 residues. V trimming: 1 base; J trimming: 5 bases; junction bases outside the gene matches: 3. Germline CDR1 is LGHNT and CDR2 is FRNRAP.